The clone carrying this T cell receptor (beta chain) showed up just once. The method was immunoSEQ multiplex PCR; TCRdb's version includes in-frame clones alone and lacks a portion of them. The repertoire has hundreds of thousands of clones, 95% of them found once; the top ten carry approximately 0.018%. This record belongs to a study of shared T cell receptors in the human thymus. Germline CDR1 SEHNR, CDR2 FQNEAQ (reference sequence). Trimming left V 5 bases short and J 1 base short, with 14 bases between. The CDR3 is 15 residues long. Source material: thymocytes. V usage is TRBV7-9 and J usage is TRBJ1-1; D not certain. The sequence was collected from a human donor. The CDR3, as DNA: TGTGCCAGCAGCCACCCCCATGGATCGAACACTGAAGCTTTCTTT. Its translation is CASSHPHGSNTEAFF.